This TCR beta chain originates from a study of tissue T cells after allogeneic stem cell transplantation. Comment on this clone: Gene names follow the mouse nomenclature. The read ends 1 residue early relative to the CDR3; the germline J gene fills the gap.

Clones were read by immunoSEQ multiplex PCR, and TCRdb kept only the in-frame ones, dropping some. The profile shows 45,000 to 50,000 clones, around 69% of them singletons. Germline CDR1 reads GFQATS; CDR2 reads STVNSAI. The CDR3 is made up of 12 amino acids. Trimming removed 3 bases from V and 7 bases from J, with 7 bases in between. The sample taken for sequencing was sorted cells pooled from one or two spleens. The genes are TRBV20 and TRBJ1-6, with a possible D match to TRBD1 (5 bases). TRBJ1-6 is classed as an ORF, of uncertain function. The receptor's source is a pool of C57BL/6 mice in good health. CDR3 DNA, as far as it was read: TGTGGTGCTAGTCCAGGGAATTCGCCCCTCTAC. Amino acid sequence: CGASPGNSPLY. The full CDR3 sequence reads CGASPGNSPLYF.